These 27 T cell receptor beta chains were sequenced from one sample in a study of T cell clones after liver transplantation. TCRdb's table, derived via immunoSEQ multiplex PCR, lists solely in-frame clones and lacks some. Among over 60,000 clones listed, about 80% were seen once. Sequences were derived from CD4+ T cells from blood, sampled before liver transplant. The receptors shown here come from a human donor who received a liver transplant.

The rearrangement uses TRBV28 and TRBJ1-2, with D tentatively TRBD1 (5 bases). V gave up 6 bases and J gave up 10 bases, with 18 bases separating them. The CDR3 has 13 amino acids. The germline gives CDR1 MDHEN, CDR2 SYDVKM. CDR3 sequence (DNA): TGTGCCAGCAGAGATCCGGGACCGATTAACTACACCTTC. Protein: CASRDPGPINYTF.

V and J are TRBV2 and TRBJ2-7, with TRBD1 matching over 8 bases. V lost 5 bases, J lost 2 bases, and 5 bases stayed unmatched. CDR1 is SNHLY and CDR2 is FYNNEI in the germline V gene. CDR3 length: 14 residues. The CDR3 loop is CASSIGTGTYEQYF. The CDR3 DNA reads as TGTGCCAGCAGTATTGGGACAGGAACCTACGAGCAGTACTTC.

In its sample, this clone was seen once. CDR3 residues: CASSPGHFYNEQFF. In DNA form, the CDR3 reads TGCGCCAGCAGCCCGGGACATTTCTACAATGAGCAGTTCTTC. This chain links TRBV5-1 with TRBJ2-1; a weak D match, TRBD1 (6 bases). CDR3 length: 14 amino acids. V lost 4 bases and J lost 3, with 11 bases in between. The germline V gene has CDR1 SGHRS and CDR2 YFSETQ.

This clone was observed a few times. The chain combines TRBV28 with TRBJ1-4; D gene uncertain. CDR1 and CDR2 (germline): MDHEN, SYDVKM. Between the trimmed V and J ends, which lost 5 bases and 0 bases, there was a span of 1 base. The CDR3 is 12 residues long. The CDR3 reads CASSPTNEKLFF. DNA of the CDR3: TGTGCCAGCAGTCCAACTAATGAAAAACTGTTTTTT.

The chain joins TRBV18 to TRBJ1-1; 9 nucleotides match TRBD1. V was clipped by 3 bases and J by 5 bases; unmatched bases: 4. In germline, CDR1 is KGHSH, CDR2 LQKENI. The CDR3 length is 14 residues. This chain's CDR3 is CASSPTGTGTEAFF. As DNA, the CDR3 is TGTGCCAGCTCACCCACCGGGACAGGGACTGAAGCTTTCTTT.

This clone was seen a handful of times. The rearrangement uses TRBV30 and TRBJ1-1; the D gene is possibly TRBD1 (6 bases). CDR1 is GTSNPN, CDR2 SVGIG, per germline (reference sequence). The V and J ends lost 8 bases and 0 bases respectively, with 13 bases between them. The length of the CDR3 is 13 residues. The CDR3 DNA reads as TGTGCCGGAGGCTACAGGGTGAACACTGAAGCTTTCTTT. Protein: CAGGYRVNTEAFF.

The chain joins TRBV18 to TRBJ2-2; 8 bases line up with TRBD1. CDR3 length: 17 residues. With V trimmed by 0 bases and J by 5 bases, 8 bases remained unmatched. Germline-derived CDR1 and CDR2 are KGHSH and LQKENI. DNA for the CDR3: TGTGCCAGCTCACCACCGTCCGGACAGGGTGGGACCGGGGAGCTGTTTTTT. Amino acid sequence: CASSPPSGQGGTGELFF.

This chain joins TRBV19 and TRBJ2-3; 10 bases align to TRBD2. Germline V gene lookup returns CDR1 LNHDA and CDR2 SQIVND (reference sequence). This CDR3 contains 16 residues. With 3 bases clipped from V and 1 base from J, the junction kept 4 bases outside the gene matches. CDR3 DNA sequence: TGTGCCAGTAGTATCGGCGGGACTAGCGGCACAGATACGCAGTATTTT. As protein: CASSIGGTSGTDTQYF.

In DNA form, the CDR3 reads TGTGCCAGCAGCTCGTCTCTAACTCTGGGAAACACCATATATTTT. This codes for CASSSSLTLGNTIYF. The genes are TRBV6-5 and TRBJ1-3; D is uncertain. The ends were cut back, 6 bases at V and 4 bases at J, with 16 bases in the middle. Germline V lookup: CDR1 MNHEY, CDR2 SVGAGI. The CDR3 sequence is 15 residues long.

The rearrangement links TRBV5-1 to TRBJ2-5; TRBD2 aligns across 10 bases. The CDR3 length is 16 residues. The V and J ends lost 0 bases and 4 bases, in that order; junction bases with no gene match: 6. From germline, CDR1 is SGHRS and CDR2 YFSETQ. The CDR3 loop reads CASSLGLAGTRETQYF. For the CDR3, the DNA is TGCGCCAGCAGCTTGGGACTAGCGGGTACCCGAGAGACCCAGTACTTC.

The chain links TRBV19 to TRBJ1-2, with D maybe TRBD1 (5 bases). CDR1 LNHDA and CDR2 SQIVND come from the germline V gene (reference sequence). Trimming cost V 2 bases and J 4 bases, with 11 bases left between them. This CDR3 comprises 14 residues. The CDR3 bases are TGTGCCAGTAGTATAACCTGGGGACCCTATGGCTACACCTTC. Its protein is CASSITWGPYGYTF.

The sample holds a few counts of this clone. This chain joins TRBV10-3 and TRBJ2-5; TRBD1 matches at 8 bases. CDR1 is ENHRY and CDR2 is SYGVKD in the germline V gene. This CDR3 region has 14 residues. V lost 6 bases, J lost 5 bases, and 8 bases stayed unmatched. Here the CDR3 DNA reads TGTGCCATCAGCGCTGGGACAGGTCAGGAGACCCAGTACTTC. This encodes CAISAGTGQETQYF.

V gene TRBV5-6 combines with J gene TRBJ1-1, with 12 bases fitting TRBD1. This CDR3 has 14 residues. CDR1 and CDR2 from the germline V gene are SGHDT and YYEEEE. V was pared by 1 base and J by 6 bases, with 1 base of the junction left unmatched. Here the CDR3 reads CASSLRDRGPEAFF. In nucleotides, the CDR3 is TGTGCCAGCAGCTTGAGGGACAGGGGGCCTGAAGCTTTCTTT.

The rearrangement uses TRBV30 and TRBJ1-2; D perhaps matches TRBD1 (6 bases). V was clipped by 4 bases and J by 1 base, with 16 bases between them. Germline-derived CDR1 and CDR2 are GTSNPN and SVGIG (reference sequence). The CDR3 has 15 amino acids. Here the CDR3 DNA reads TGTGCCTGGACCCGAAACCCGGGACATAACTATGGCTACACCTTC. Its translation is CAWTRNPGHNYGYTF. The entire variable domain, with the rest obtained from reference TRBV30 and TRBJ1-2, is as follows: SQTIHQWPATLVQPVGSPLSLECTVEGTSNPNLYWYRQAAGRGLQLLFYSVGIGQISSEVPQNLSASRPQDRQFILSSKKLLLSDSGFYLCAWTRNPGHNYGYTFGSGTRLTVV.

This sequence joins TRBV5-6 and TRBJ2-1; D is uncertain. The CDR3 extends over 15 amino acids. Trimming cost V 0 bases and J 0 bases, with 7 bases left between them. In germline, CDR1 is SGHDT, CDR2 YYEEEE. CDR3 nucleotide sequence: TGTGCCAGCAGCTTGGGTGTGAACTCCTACAATGAGCAGTTCTTC. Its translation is CASSLGVNSYNEQFF.

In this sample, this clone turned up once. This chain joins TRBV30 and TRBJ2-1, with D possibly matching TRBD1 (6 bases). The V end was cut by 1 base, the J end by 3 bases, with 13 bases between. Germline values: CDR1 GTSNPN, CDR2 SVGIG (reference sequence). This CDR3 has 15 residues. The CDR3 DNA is TGTGCCTGGAGTGGGGGGACAAGGAACTACAATGAGCAGTTCTTC. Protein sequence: CAWSGGTRNYNEQFF.

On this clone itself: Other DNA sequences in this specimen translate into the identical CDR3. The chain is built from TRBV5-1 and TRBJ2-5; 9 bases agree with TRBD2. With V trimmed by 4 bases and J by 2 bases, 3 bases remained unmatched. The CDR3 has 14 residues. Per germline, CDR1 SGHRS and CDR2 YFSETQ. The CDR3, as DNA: TGCGCCAGCAGCCTGACTAGCGGACAAGAGACCCAGTACTTC. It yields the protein CASSLTSGQETQYF.

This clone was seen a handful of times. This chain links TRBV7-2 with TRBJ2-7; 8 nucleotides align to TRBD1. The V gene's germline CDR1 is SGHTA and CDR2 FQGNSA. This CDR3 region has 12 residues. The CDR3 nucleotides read TGTGCGGCCCGGACAGGGTCCCACGAGCAGTACTTC. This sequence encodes CAARTGSHEQYF. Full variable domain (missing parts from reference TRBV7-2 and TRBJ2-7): GAGVSQSPSNKVTEKGKDVELRCDPISGHTALYWYRQSLGQGLEFLIYFQGNSAPDKSGLPSDRFSAERTGGSVSTLTIQRTQQEDSAVYLCAARTGSHEQYFGPGTRLTVT.

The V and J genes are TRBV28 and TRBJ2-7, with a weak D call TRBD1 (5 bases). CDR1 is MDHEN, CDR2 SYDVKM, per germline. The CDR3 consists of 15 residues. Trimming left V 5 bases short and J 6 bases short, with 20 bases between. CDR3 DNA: TGTGCCAGCAGTCACACCTCGACAGAGACCTTCGAGCAGTACTTC. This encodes CASSHTSTETFEQYF.

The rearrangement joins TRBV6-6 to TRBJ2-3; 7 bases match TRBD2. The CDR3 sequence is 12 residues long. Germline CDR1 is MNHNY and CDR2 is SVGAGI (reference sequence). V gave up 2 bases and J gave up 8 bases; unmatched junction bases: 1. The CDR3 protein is CASSYVAGTQYF. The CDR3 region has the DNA TGTGCCAGCAGTTACGTAGCGGGTACGCAGTATTTT.

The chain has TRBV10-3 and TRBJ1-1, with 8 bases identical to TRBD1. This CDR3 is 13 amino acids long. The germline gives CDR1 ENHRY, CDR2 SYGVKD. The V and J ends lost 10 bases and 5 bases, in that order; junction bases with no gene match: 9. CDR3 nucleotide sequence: TGTGCCACCTTACAGGGGGTAAGGACTGAAGCTTTCTTT. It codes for CATLQGVRTEAFF.

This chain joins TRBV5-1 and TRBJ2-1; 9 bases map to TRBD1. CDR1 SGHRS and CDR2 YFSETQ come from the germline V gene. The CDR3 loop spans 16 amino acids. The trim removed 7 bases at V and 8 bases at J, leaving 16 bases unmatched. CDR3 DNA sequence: TGCGCCAGCTCTCGTGTCAGGGGACAGGGAGGGCATGAGCAGTTCTTC. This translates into CASSRVRGQGGHEQFF.

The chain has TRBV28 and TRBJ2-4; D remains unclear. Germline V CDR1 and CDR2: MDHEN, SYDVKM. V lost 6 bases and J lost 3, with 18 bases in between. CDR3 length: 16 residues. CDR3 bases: TGTGCCAGCAGCTCCTCGAAGGCGGTGGGCAAAAACATTCAGTACTTC. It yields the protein CASSSSKAVGKNIQYF.

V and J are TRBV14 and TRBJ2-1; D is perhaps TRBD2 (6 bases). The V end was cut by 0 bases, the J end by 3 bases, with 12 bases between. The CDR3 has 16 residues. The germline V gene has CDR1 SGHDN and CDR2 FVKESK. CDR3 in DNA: TGTGCCAGCAGCCAAGATTTGGGCGGGGTCTACAATGAGCAGTTCTTC. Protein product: CASSQDLGGVYNEQFF.

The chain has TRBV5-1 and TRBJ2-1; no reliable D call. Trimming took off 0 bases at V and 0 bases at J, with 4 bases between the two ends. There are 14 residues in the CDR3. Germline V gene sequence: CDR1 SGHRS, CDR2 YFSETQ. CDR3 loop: CASSLAISYNEQFF. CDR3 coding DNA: TGCGCCAGCAGCTTGGCAATCTCCTACAATGAGCAGTTCTTC.

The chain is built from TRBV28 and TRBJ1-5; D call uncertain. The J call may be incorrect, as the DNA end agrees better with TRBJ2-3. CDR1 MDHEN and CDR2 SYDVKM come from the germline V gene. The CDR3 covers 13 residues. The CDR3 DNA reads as TGTGCCAGCAGAAGGATTTCCAATCAGCCCCAGTATTTT. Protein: CASRRISNQPQYF.

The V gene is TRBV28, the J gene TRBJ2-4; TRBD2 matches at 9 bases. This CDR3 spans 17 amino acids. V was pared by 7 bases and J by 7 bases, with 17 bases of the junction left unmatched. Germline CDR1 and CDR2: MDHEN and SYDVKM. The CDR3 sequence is CASTLRAGGPLPNIQYF. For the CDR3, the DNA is TGTGCCAGCACCCTCAGAGCGGGAGGACCCCTCCCGAACATTCAGTACTTC.